These 24 T cell receptor beta chains came from one sample sequenced in a study of patients and donors after allogeneic stem cell transplantation. From the RT-PCR reads, TCRdb called clonotypes with MiXCR, one entry per CDR3 protein. The sample shows 200,000 to 250,000 distinct CDR3 sequences, around 14% of them seen only once. Sequenced material: blood, either unsorted or a sorted T cell fraction (not recorded which). The receptor set was obtained from a human donor who was either an allogeneic HSCT recipient or a stem cell or donor lymphocyte infusion donor (not recorded which). It is not recorded whose cells these are; they may come from a transplant donor.

The sample holds a few counts of this clonotype. The chain recombines TRBV11-2 with TRBJ1-1; a possible D gene is TRBD1 (6 bases). Per germline, CDR1 SGHAT and CDR2 FQNNGV. This CDR3 region has 13 residues. Trimming stripped 6 bases from V and 3 bases from J, with 11 bases between. The CDR3 spells CASSSQGYTEAFF. As DNA, the CDR3 is TGTGCCAGCAGTTCCCAGGGGTACACTGAAGCTTTCTTT.

This clonotype was observed a few times. The V call is TRBV10-3, the J call TRBJ1-5, with a tentative D call TRBD1 (6 bases). The CDR3 consists of 15 residues. V gave up 3 bases and J gave up 2 bases, with 11 bases separating them. The germline CDR1 and CDR2 sequences are ENHRY and SYGVKD. This CDR3 is CAISDLGAGNQPQHF. The DNA of the CDR3 is TGTGCCATCAGTGATCTGGGGGCAGGCAATCAGCCCCAGCATTTT.

In this sample, this clonotype turned up many times. The rearrangement links TRBV12-3 or TRBV12-4 to TRBJ1-2; D might be TRBD1 (5 bases). The CDR3 is made up of 13 amino acids. Trimming stripped 4 bases from V and 5 bases from J, with 11 bases between. CDR3 coding DNA: TGTGCCAGCAGTTACCAGGGTCGGTATGGCTACACCTTC. Its translation is CASSYQGRYGYTF.

This clonotype was detected a few times. The chain carries TRBV6-1 and TRBJ1-5; D gene unclear. The ends were cut back, 6 bases at V and 6 bases at J, with 12 bases in the middle. This CDR3 contains 13 residues. CDR1 is MNHNS and CDR2 is SASEGT in the germline V gene. CDR3 DNA sequence: TGTGCCAGCAGCCGGGATGTGCTTCAGCCCCAGCATTTT. Translated: CASSRDVLQPQHF.

This clonotype was recorded at least ten times. The chain has TRBV10-3 and TRBJ2-2, with TRBD1 as a possible D gene (6 bases). Germline V lookup: CDR1 ENHRY, CDR2 SYGVKD. V lost 5 bases and J 0 bases, leaving 13 bases between the germline ends. The CDR3 covers 16 residues. The DNA of the CDR3 is TGTGCCATCAGTCGGACAGAGGGTACGAACACCGGGGAGCTGTTTTTT. This gives the protein CAISRTEGTNTGELFF.

The chain combines TRBV4-2 with TRBJ2-7; D may be TRBD1 or TRBD2 (5 bases each). The CDR3 contains 15 residues. V shed 0 bases and J shed 4 bases, with 13 bases lying between them. The germline V gene has CDR1 LGHNA and CDR2 YNFKEQ. The CDR3 sequence is CASSQDTGQMYEQYF. CDR3 nucleotide sequence: TGTGCCAGCAGCCAAGATACGGGGCAGATGTACGAGCAGTACTTC.

This clonotype was recorded at least ten times. The V gene is TRBV7-2, the J gene TRBJ2-3; 7 nucleotides match TRBD2. The CDR3 sequence is 15 residues long. From germline, CDR1 is SGHTA and CDR2 FQGNSA. The V and J ends lost 8 bases and 2 bases, in that order; junction bases with no gene match: 10. CDR3 bases: TGTGCCAGCCTCACGGGGCGGGGGAACACAGATACGCAGTATTTT. Its translation is CASLTGRGNTDTQYF.

The chain employs TRBV11-1 and TRBJ2-7; TRBD2 is a possible D gene (7 bases). The germline gives CDR1 SGHAT, CDR2 FQDESV (reference sequence). The CDR3 runs to 18 residues. Trimming stripped 3 bases from V and 0 bases from J, with 21 bases between. CDR3 protein: CASSLRGGAGRPSYEQYF. In DNA, the CDR3 is TGTGCCAGCAGCTTGAGAGGGGGGGCGGGGCGCCCCTCCTACGAGCAGTACTTC.

The chain combines TRBV6-5 with TRBJ1-3; TRBD1 matches 9 bases. Germline CDR1 and CDR2: MNHEY and SVGAGI. The junction had 10 bases not matched to a gene; V was cut back by 3 bases and J by 4 bases. This CDR3 is built from 17 residues. CDR3 loop: CASSYHPGQGVGNTIYF. The CDR3 DNA is TGTGCCAGCAGTTATCACCCGGGACAGGGAGTAGGAAACACCATATATTTT.

The V call is TRBV6-5, the J call TRBJ2-3; a possible D gene is TRBD2 (6 bases). V lost 4 bases, J lost 9 bases, and 8 bases lay in between. Looked up from germline, CDR1 is MNHEY and CDR2 is SVGAGI. The CDR3 length is 11 residues. CDR3 region: CASSFGGTQYF. In DNA, the CDR3 is TGTGCCAGCAGTTTTGGGGGGACGCAGTATTTT.

The chain has TRBV7-2 and TRBJ1-3; D is undetermined. V lost 4 bases to trimming and J lost 2 bases, with 15 bases between them. Germline CDR1 reads SGHTA; CDR2 reads FQGNSA. This CDR3 has 16 residues. For the CDR3, the DNA is TGTGCCAGCAGCTCAGCGGGAGCCGTTACTGGAAACACCATATATTTT. It yields the protein CASSSAGAVTGNTIYF.

This clonotype was seen repeatedly, ten times or more. This chain links TRBV7-7 with TRBJ2-1, with TRBD2 identical over 7 bases. The CDR3 contains 14 residues. The germline V gene encodes CDR1 SSHAT and CDR2 FNYEAQ (reference sequence). After removal of 5 bases from V and 5 bases from J, the junction contained 6 bases not matched to a gene. CDR3 sequence reads: CASSLRLADNEQFF. The CDR3 DNA sequence: TGTGCCAGCAGCCTTAGACTAGCCGACAATGAGCAGTTCTTC. Full variable domain (outside the CDR3, taken from reference TRBV7-7 and TRBJ2-1): GAGVSQSPRYKVTKRGQDVTLRCDPISSHATLYWYQQALGQGPEFLTYFNYEAQPDKSGLPSDRFSAERPEGSISTLTIQRTEQRDSAMYRCASSLRLADNEQFFGPGTRLTVL.

The gene calls are TRBV21-1 and TRBJ2-6; TRBD1 is taken as the D call from the table, unchecked against the DNA. TRBV21-1 has pseudogene status. This CDR3 has 16 amino acids. CDR3 DNA: TGTGCCAGCAGCGAGAGACAGGCTGCTGGGGCCAACGTCCTGACTTTC. It codes for CASSERQAAGANVLTF.

This clonotype occurred a few times. V gene TRBV11-2 combines with J gene TRBJ2-3; 14 bases align to TRBD2. The CDR3 is 19 amino acids. Germline values: CDR1 SGHAT, CDR2 FQNNGV. V lost 1 base, J lost 1 base, and 7 bases stayed unmatched. CDR3 region: CASSLGLAGGVMGTDTQYF. CDR3 in DNA: TGTGCCAGCAGCTTAGGACTAGCGGGGGGGGTGATGGGCACAGATACGCAGTATTTT.

This clonotype has a count of ten or more. The chain uses TRBV19 and TRBJ1-3; 7 bases are a match to TRBD1. Trimming took 9 bases from V and 4 from J; bases not matched to a gene: 6. From germline, CDR1 is LNHDA and CDR2 SQIVND (reference sequence). This CDR3 region has 13 residues. The CDR3 DNA sequence: TGTGCCAGCAGCCAACAGGGGGGAAACACCATATATTTT. It encodes CASSQQGGNTIYF. The full variable domain, rest sourced from reference TRBV19 and TRBJ1-3, is DGGITQSPKYLFRKEGQNVTLSCEQNLNHDAMYWYRQDPGQGLRLIYYSQIVNDFQKGDIAEGYSVSREKKESFPLTVTSAQKNPTAFYLCASSQQGGNTIYFGEGSWLTVV.

The table lists this clonotype with many counts. The chain has TRBV30 and TRBJ1-2; D ambiguous. The germline CDR1 and CDR2 sequences are GTSNPN and SVGIG (reference sequence). The CDR3 loop spans 14 amino acids. V lost 0 bases and J 5 bases, leaving 13 bases between the germline ends. The CDR3 DNA reads as TGTGCCTGGAGTGTCCTTCCTCGGGGTTATGGCTACACCTTC. It specifies CAWSVLPRGYGYTF.

The V gene is TRBV7-2, the J gene TRBJ1-1; no clear D gene. Trimming pared 5 bases from V and 1 base from J, leaving 11 bases between. This CDR3 spans 14 amino acids. Germline V CDR1 and CDR2: SGHTA, FQGNSA. Here the CDR3 DNA reads TGTGCCAGCAGCGCCCGGTCTGGGAACACTGAAGCTTTCTTT. This sequence encodes CASSARSGNTEAFF.

The chain employs TRBV9 and TRBJ1-3, with D perhaps matching TRBD1 (5 bases). V was shortened by 0 bases and J by 4 bases, with 11 bases between the two germline ends. In germline, CDR1 is SGDLS, CDR2 YYNGEE. The CDR3 has 15 residues. The CDR3 loop is CASSVGTLGGNTIYF. The CDR3 DNA follows: TGTGCCAGCAGCGTAGGGACACTCGGGGGAAACACCATATATTTT.

The CDR3 protein is CATASTSWQETQYF. CDR3 nucleotides: TGTGCCACCGCCTCGACTAGCTGGCAAGAGACCCAGTACTTC. V is TRBV10-3 and J is TRBJ2-5; 7 positions agree with TRBD2. The CDR3 contains 14 residues. V lost 10 bases to trimming and J lost 2 bases; unmatched junction nucleotides: 10. Germline-derived CDR1 and CDR2 are ENHRY and SYGVKD.

This clonotype turned up a few times. This chain joins TRBV6-1 and TRBJ2-2; D may correspond to TRBD1 or TRBD2 (5 bases each). The V end lost 5 bases, the J end lost 0 bases, and 10 bases lay between the germline ends. This CDR3 spans 15 amino acids. Germline CDR1 and CDR2: MNHNS and SASEGT. CDR3 nucleotide sequence: TGTGCCAGCAGTCTCCTGGGGGCGAACACCGGGGAGCTGTTTTTT. As protein: CASSLLGANTGELFF.

V and J are TRBV10-3 and TRBJ2-2; D is unclear. V lost 7 bases, J lost 3 bases, and 6 bases lay in between. CDR1 and CDR2 (germline): ENHRY, SYGVKD. The length of the CDR3 is 12 residues. CDR3 coding DNA: TGTGCCATCATGGTCGACACCGGGGAGCTGTTTTTT. The encoded protein is CAIMVDTGELFF.

This clonotype was found many times. The chain couples TRBV30 to TRBJ1-5; D perhaps matches TRBD1 (5 bases). V shed 0 bases and J shed 4 bases, with 10 bases lying between them. This CDR3 contains 14 residues. Per germline, CDR1 GTSNPN and CDR2 SVGIG (reference sequence). As DNA, the CDR3 is TGTGCCTGGAGTGTCGGGACGGGGAATCAGCCCCAGCATTTT. Protein sequence: CAWSVGTGNQPQHF.

This clonotype came up many times. V usage is TRBV7-2 and J usage is TRBJ2-1; 7 nucleotides match TRBD1. The germline gives CDR1 SGHTA, CDR2 FQGNSA. V shed 5 bases, J shed 7 bases, and the junction held 14 bases outside the gene matches. The CDR3 runs 16 residues. The CDR3 DNA is TGTGCCAGCAGCCCCCGACCGGGACAGAAGGATAATGAGCAGTTCTTC. Its translation: CASSPRPGQKDNEQFF.

V gene TRBV20-1 combines with J gene TRBJ1-5, with D unclear. The V gene lost 2 bases and the J gene lost 6 bases, with 17 bases spanning the gap. The CDR3 consists of 15 residues. Germline V gives CDR1 DFQATT, CDR2 SNEGSKA (reference sequence). The CDR3 DNA reads TGCAGTGCTAGACTATCGGGCTTGTCGGGTCAGCCCCAGCATTTT. Its translation: CSARLSGLSGQPQHF.